This passage covers 26 T cell receptor beta chains from one sample sequenced in a study of blood T cell repertoires in COVID-19. The table came from immunoSEQ multiplex PCR; TCRdb's copy has only in-frame clones and leaves some out. Of over 250,000 clones listed, approximately 89% are singletons. The sample taken for sequencing was PBMCs or T cells enriched from blood (not recorded which). The receptor source for this set is a woman aged 55-70 years who had recovered from COVID-19.

The chain combines TRBV12-3 or TRBV12-4 with TRBJ1-5; D perhaps matches TRBD1 (5 bases). With 3 bases removed from V and 9 bases from J, the gap between germline ends came to 9 bases. The CDR3 is made up of 12 amino acids. CDR3 sequence (DNA): TGTGCCAGCAGTTTTTCGGGGGGGCCCCAGCATTTT. This translates into CASSFSGGPQHF.

The V gene is TRBV6-5, the J gene TRBJ1-2; 9 bases are a match to TRBD1. This CDR3 comprises 13 residues. V lost 7 bases and J lost 8; bases outside the gene matches: 8. Looked up from germline, CDR1 is MNHEY and CDR2 is SVGAGI. The CDR3 DNA is TGTGCCAGCAATACCGGGACAGGGAACGGCTACACCTTC. It specifies CASNTGTGNGYTF.

The rearrangement uses TRBV28 and TRBJ1-3; no reliable D call. Germline values: CDR1 MDHEN, CDR2 SYDVKM. Trimming pared 10 bases from V and 4 bases from J, leaving 11 bases between. CDR3 size: 12 residues. The CDR3 DNA is TGTGCCACAAATGAGGGCGGAAACACCATATATTTT. Amino acid sequence: CATNEGGNTIYF.

This clone was seen more than once but under ten times. This sequence joins TRBV30 and TRBJ1-5, with a weak D call TRBD1 (5 bases). Per germline, CDR1 GTSNPN and CDR2 SVGIG (reference sequence). Trimming left V 3 bases short and J 7 bases short, with 19 bases between. CDR3 length: 15 residues. The CDR3 nucleotides are TGTGCCTGGAGAGCAGGGTCCGCAGCGTCCCAGCCCCAGCATTTT. This codes for CAWRAGSAASQPQHF.

This clone was counted once. The rearrangement uses TRBV28 and TRBJ2-5; TRBD1 aligns across 8 bases. The CDR3 spans 13 residues. Germline-derived CDR1 and CDR2 are MDHEN and SYDVKM. Trimming cost V 6 bases and J 3 bases; bases outside gene matches: 3. CDR3 amino acids: CASRPGQEETQYF. CDR3 DNA sequence: TGTGCCAGCAGACCGGGACAGGAAGAGACCCAGTACTTC.

The CDR3 here is CASSPGTAPYNEQFF. The CDR3 DNA sequence: TGCGCCAGCAGCCCTGGGACAGCCCCTTACAATGAGCAGTTCTTC. The V and J genes are TRBV4-1 and TRBJ2-1, with 7 nucleotides matching TRBD1. The V and J ends lost 4 bases and 4 bases, in that order; junction bases with no gene match: 7. Germline-derived CDR1 and CDR2 are MGHRA and YSYEKL. This CDR3 region has 15 residues.

The chain couples TRBV29-1 to TRBJ1-3, with D possibly being TRBD1 (5 bases). Deletions cut 7 bases from V and 2 bases from J, with 12 bases between. Per germline, CDR1 SQVTM and CDR2 ANQGSEA. The CDR3 spans 13 residues. The CDR3 spells CSAESGAGNTIYF. Here the CDR3 DNA reads TGCAGCGCCGAATCGGGGGCTGGAAACACCATATATTTT.

V gene TRBV3-1 (or the pseudogene TRBV3-2) combines with J gene TRBJ1-4, with D unclear. Germline V gives CDR1 LGHDT, CDR2 YNNKEL (reference sequence). This CDR3 comprises 15 residues. V lost 3 bases, J lost 8 bases, and 16 bases lay in between. The CDR3 spells CASSQEGRVREKLFF. The CDR3 DNA reads TGTGCCAGCAGCCAGGAGGGTCGAGTTAGGGAAAAACTGTTTTTT.

The rearrangement joins TRBV18 to TRBJ1-3; D uncertain. CDR1 is KGHSH, CDR2 LQKENI, per germline. The CDR3 sequence is 15 residues long. Trimming cost V 0 bases and J 1 base, with 7 bases left between them. The CDR3 sequence is CASSPPGRSGNTIYF. The CDR3, as DNA: TGTGCCAGCTCACCACCGGGGAGATCTGGAAACACCATATATTTT.

The chain couples TRBV5-4 to TRBJ2-1; TRBD2 is a possible D gene (6 bases). The CDR3 extends over 17 amino acids. The V end was cut by 5 bases, the J end by 4 bases, with 22 bases between. The germline V gene encodes CDR1 SGHNT and CDR2 YYREEE (reference sequence). The CDR3 region is CASSPGTGGRPYNEQFF. The CDR3 region has the DNA TGTGCCAGCAGTCCTGGCACCGGTGGGAGGCCATACAATGAGCAGTTCTTC.

The rearrangement links TRBV4-1 to TRBJ2-3; 10 nucleotides align to TRBD2. This CDR3 is built from 17 residues. Germline V CDR1 and CDR2: MGHRA, YSYEKL. The ends lost 4 bases at V and 4 bases at J; junction bases unmatched: 11. The CDR3 DNA follows: TGCGCCAGCAGCCCGACTACCTTAGCGGGGGGCGCAGATACGCAGTATTTT. It codes for CASSPTTLAGGADTQYF.

The chain is built from TRBV28 and TRBJ1-2, with TRBD1 identical over 9 bases. In germline, CDR1 is MDHEN, CDR2 SYDVKM. V lost 6 bases, J lost 2 bases, and 7 bases stayed unmatched. The CDR3 length is 15 residues. CDR3 DNA: TGTGCCAGCAGATCAGGACAGGGGCGGAACTATGGCTACACCTTC. Protein product: CASRSGQGRNYGYTF.

The rearrangement links TRBV5-1 to TRBJ1-2; D may be TRBD1 (5 bases). The CDR3 sequence is 12 residues long. Trimming pared 2 bases from V and 7 bases from J, leaving 9 bases between. Germline loops: CDR1 SGHRS, CDR2 YFSETQ. The CDR3 sequence: CASSFGRGGYTF. CDR3 nucleotide sequence: TGCGCCAGCAGCTTCGGTAGGGGTGGCTACACCTTC.

The chain combines TRBV11-2 with TRBJ1-1; TRBD1 matches 7 bases. The CDR3 runs to 14 residues. V shed 2 bases, J shed 8 bases, and the junction held 8 bases outside the gene matches. CDR1 is SGHAT, CDR2 FQNNGV, per germline. CDR3 sequence: CASSLQGDREEAFF. Here the CDR3 DNA reads TGTGCCAGCAGCTTACAGGGGGACCGGGAAGAAGCTTTCTTT.

This clone was seen a single time. CDR3 residues: CASTQTQANTEAFF. The DNA for the CDR3 is TGTGCCAGCACCCAGACCCAGGCGAACACTGAAGCTTTCTTT. This sequence joins TRBV5-8 and TRBJ1-1; no firm D call. With 6 bases removed from V and 1 base from J, the gap between germline ends came to 13 bases. Per germline, CDR1 SGHTS and CDR2 YDEGEE. The CDR3 is 14 amino acids.

V and J are TRBV7-9 and TRBJ2-1; unclear D gene. Germline values: CDR1 SEHNR, CDR2 FQNEAQ (reference sequence). Trimming took off 0 bases at V and 8 bases at J, with 8 bases between the two ends. The CDR3 has 13 amino acids. The DNA for the CDR3 is TGTGCCAGCAGCTTAGCCGGTGTCGATGAGCAGTTCTTC. The encoded protein is CASSLAGVDEQFF.

This chain joins TRBV28 and TRBJ2-3, with 10 bases aligning to TRBD1. From germline, CDR1 is MDHEN and CDR2 SYDVKM. CDR3 length: 16 residues. V was clipped by 6 bases and J by 2 bases; unmatched bases: 8. The CDR3 region has the DNA TGTGCCAGCAGCTCACTCGGGACAGGGGACACAGATACGCAGTATTTT. Its translation is CASSSLGTGDTDTQYF.

V and J are TRBV19 and TRBJ1-6; D gene ambiguous. Germline V gene data show CDR1 as LNHDA and CDR2 as SQIVND (reference sequence). This CDR3 spans 14 amino acids. Trimming shortened V by 3 bases and J by 5 bases, and 8 bases separated the two germline ends. The CDR3 reads CASSMAGNNSPLHF. CDR3 coding DNA: TGTGCCAGTAGTATGGCAGGCAATAATTCACCCCTCCACTTT.

This sequence joins TRBV29-1 and TRBJ2-3; the match to TRBD2 covers 9 bases. The CDR3 has 15 amino acids. Germline values: CDR1 SQVTM, CDR2 ANQGSEA. V lost 6 bases, J lost 2 bases, and 9 bases stayed unmatched. The DNA for the CDR3 is TGCAGCGTCGACAGCGGGGGGTCTTTCACAGATACGCAGTATTTT. Protein: CSVDSGGSFTDTQYF.

The chain is built from TRBV15 and TRBJ1-6, with D possibly matching TRBD1 (5 bases). Germline V gene data show CDR1 as LNHNV and CDR2 as YYDKDF (reference sequence). The CDR3 loop spans 17 amino acids. V dropped 0 bases and J dropped 1 base, with 10 bases sitting between them. The CDR3 region is CATSRDWGGSYNSPLHF. DNA for the CDR3: TGTGCCACCAGCAGAGATTGGGGGGGGTCCTATAATTCACCCCTCCACTTT. Full variable domain (missing parts from reference TRBV15 and TRBJ1-6): DAMVIQNPRYQVTQFGKPVTLSCSQTLNHNVMYWYQQKSSQAPKLLFHYYDKDFNNEADTPDNFQSRRPNTSFCFLDIRSPGLGDTAMYLCATSRDWGGSYNSPLHFGNGTRLTVT.

V and J are TRBV11-3 and TRBJ1-3; unclear D gene. The CDR3 loop spans 13 amino acids. Germline CDR1 SGHNT, CDR2 YENEEA. Trimming pared 5 bases from V and 10 bases from J, leaving 15 bases between. Here the CDR3 reads CASSRGVSGTIYF. The DNA for the CDR3 is TGTGCCAGCAGCCGAGGTGTGTCGGGGACCATATATTTT.

The CDR3, as DNA: TGTGCCAGCACGGGAGCTAACTATGGCTACACCTTC. Its translation is CASTGANYGYTF. The V call is TRBV2, the J call TRBJ1-2; D is unresolved. The V gene lost 7 bases and the J gene lost 0 bases, with 6 bases spanning the gap. Per the germline V gene, CDR1 is SNHLY and CDR2 is FYNNEI. This CDR3 contains 12 residues. Variable domain in full (rest from reference TRBV2 and TRBJ1-2): EPEVTQTPSHQVTQMGQEVILRCVPISNHLYFYWYRQILGQKVEFLVSFYNNEISEKSEIFDDQFSVERPDGSNFTLKIRSTKLEDSAMYFCASTGANYGYTFGSGTRLTVV.

V is TRBV5-1 and J is TRBJ1-4; TRBD1 matches at 7 bases. Trimming took 6 bases from V and 0 from J; bases not matched to a gene: 2. This CDR3 has 14 residues. Germline V gene data show CDR1 as SGHRS and CDR2 as YFSETQ. CDR3 bases: TGCGCCAGCAAGACAGGGTCAACTAATGAAAAACTGTTTTTT. Amino acids: CASKTGSTNEKLFF. The variable domain in full, with the rest retrieved from reference TRBV5-1 and TRBJ1-4, is KAGVTQTPRYLIKTRGQQVTLSCSPISGHRSVSWYQQTPGQGLQFLFEYFSETQRNKGNFPGRFSGRQFSNSRSEMNVSTLELGDSALYLCASKTGSTNEKLFFGSGTQLSVL.

The rearrangement joins TRBV7-3 to TRBJ1-2; 7 nucleotides agree with TRBD1. The V gene end was trimmed by 2 bases and the J gene end by 6 bases; junction bases not matched to a gene: 3. Germline V lookup: CDR1 SGHTA, CDR2 FQGTGA. This CDR3 contains 13 residues. The CDR3 DNA reads TGTGCCAGCAGCTTAGCAGGGGGTAATGGCTACACCTTC. It translates to CASSLAGGNGYTF.

V is TRBV28 and J is TRBJ1-2; D may be TRBD1 (6 bases). Trimming shortened V by 5 bases and J by 4 bases, and 14 bases separated the two germline ends. CDR3 length: 14 residues. Germline CDR1 MDHEN, CDR2 SYDVKM. The CDR3 DNA follows: TGTGCCAGCAGTCAGGGCACAGGGTCCTATGGCTACACCTTC. It codes for CASSQGTGSYGYTF.

This chain uses TRBV11-2 with TRBJ1-2; perhaps TRBD1 as D (5 bases). The CDR3 runs 17 residues. Germline V lookup: CDR1 SGHAT, CDR2 FQNNGV. V lost 0 bases and J 5 bases, leaving 19 bases between the germline ends. The CDR3 reads CASSLDSLRQLTYGYTF. CDR3 DNA: TGTGCCAGCAGCTTAGATTCGTTGAGACAGCTGACGTATGGCTACACCTTC.